What follows are 5 T cell receptor beta chains derived from one specimen sequenced in a study of cytomegalovirus exposure and HLA in healthy donors. The PCR ran on 60 Vbeta and 13 Jbeta primers. Profiling relied on immunoSEQ multiplex PCR, and the TCRdb table lists in-frame clones only, not all of them. The sample consists of more than 85,000 clones, 76% of them appearing once. Sample: PBMCs. These TCRs come from a woman in her forties or fifties in good health and CMV-seropositive.

This sequence joins TRBV15 and TRBJ2-2, with a tentative D call TRBD2 (5 bases). V lost 2 bases and J 8 bases, leaving 15 bases between the germline ends. The CDR3 length is 15 residues. Germline V lookup: CDR1 LNHNV, CDR2 YYDKDF (reference sequence). The CDR3 nucleotides are TGTGCCACCAGCAGATTCGGACTGCCTGGGGGGGAGCTGTTTTTT. Translated: CATSRFGLPGGELFF.

The sample holds one count of this clone. This chain uses TRBV28 with TRBJ1-5; possibly TRBD1 for D (5 bases). CDR3 length: 14 residues. V lost 3 bases to trimming and J lost 6 bases, with 12 bases between them. Germline-derived CDR1 and CDR2 are MDHEN and SYDVKM. CDR3 region: CASSLGGNGQPQHF. The CDR3 DNA sequence: TGTGCCAGCAGTTTGGGGGGAAATGGTCAGCCCCAGCATTTT.

For the CDR3, the DNA is TGTGCCAGCAGCACTAGTTCTTACACCGGGGAGCTGTTTTTT. Amino acid sequence: CASSTSSYTGELFF. The V gene is TRBV7-3, the J gene TRBJ2-2; a weak D match, TRBD2 (5 bases). Trimming left V 5 bases short and J 3 bases short, with 10 bases between. Germline values: CDR1 SGHTA, CDR2 FQGTGA. This CDR3 contains 14 residues.

This chain connects TRBV19 to TRBJ2-2; 7 bases are shared with TRBD1. Trimming cost V 5 bases and J 6 bases; bases outside gene matches: 3. CDR3 length: 13 amino acids. From germline, CDR1 is LNHDA and CDR2 SQIVND (reference sequence). CDR3 sequence reads: CASSVRGSGELFF. The CDR3 region has the DNA TGTGCCAGTAGTGTCAGGGGGTCCGGGGAGCTGTTTTTT.

The J gene is TRBJ1-2, the V gene TRBV25-1, with D perhaps TRBD1 (6 bases). Trimming cost V 6 bases and J 2 bases, with 7 bases left between them. The V gene's germline CDR1 is MGHDK and CDR2 SYGVNS. This CDR3 is built from 12 residues. The CDR3 is CASRQGNYGYTF. The CDR3 DNA reads TGTGCCAGCAGACAGGGAAACTATGGCTACACCTTC.